The clone carrying this T cell receptor beta chain has a handful of counts. The identical CDR3 is also encoded by other nucleotide sequences in the sample. Profiling relied on immunoSEQ multiplex PCR, and the TCRdb table lists in-frame clones only, not all of them. The sample has roughly 71,000 clones, approximately 91% seen once. Patients were excluded for autoimmune disease history or systemic immunosuppression. The entry originates in a study of OX40 agonist ivuxolimab in advanced cancers. Study summary: Patients were dosed intravenously with ivuxolimab at 0.01 to 10 mg/kg every 2 weeks.

J was trimmed by 1 base and V by 4 bases; bases with no gene match: 2. The CDR3 loop spans 15 amino acids. The germline gives CDR1 SGHTA, CDR2 FQGTGA. This sequence originates from an adult with an advanced solid tumor such as melanoma, head and neck, liver or kidney cancer. The chain links TRBV7-3 to TRBJ2-3; 10 bases fit TRBD2. The material was CD4+ or CD8+ T cells sorted from blood, obtained in a trial of the OX40 agonist ivuxolimab. CDR3 amino acids: CASSSGTSGTDTQYF. The CDR3 DNA reads TGTGCCAGCAGCTCCGGGACTAGCGGCACAGATACGCAGTATTTT.